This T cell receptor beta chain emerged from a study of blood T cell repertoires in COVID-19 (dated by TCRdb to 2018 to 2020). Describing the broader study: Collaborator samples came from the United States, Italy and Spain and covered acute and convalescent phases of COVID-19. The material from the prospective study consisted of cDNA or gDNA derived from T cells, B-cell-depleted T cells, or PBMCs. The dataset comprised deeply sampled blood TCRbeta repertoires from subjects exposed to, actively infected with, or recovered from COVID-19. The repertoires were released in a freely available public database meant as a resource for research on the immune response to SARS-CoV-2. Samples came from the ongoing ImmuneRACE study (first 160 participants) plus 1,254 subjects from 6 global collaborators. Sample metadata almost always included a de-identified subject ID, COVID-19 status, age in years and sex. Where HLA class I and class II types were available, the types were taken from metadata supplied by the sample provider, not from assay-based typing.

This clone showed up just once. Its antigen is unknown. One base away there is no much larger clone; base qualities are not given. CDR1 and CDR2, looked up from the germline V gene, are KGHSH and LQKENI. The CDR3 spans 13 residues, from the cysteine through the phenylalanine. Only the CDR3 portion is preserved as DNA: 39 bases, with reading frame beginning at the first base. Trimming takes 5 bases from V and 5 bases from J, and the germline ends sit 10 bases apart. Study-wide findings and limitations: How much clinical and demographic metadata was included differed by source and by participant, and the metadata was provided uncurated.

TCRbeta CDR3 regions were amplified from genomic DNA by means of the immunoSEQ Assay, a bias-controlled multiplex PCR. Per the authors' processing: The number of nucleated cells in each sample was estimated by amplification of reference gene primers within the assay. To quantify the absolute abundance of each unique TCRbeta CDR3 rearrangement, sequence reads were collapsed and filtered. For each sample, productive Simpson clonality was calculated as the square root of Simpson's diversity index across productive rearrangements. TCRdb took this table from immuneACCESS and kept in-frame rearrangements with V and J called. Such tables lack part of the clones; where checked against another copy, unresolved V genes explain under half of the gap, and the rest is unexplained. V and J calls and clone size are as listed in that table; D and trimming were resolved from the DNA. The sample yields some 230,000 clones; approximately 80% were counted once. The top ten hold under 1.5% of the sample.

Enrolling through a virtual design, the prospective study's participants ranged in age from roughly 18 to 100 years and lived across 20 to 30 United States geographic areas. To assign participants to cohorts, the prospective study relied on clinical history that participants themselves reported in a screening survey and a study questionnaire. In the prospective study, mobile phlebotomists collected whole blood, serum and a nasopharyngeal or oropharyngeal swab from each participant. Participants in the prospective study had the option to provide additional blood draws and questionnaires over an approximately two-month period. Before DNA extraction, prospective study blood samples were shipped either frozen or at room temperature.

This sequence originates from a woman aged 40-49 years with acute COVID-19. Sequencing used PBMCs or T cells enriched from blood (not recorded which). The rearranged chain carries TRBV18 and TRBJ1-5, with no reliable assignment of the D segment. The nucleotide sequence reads TGTGCCAGCTCAGAGGGTTCGGATCAGCCCCAGCATTTT. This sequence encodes CASSEGSDQPQHF.